Listed below are T cell receptor beta chains from one sample, sequenced in a study of blood T cell repertoires in COVID-19. Clones were sequenced by immunoSEQ multiplex PCR, and TCRdb holds only the in-frame ones, with some missing. The profile shows about 170,000 clones, 84% of them singletons. Sequencing used peripheral blood. The receptors were sampled from a man between 65 and 79 years old with active or convalescent COVID-19. Both conserved end residues are part of each CDR3. D genes are given only for firm matches. The size entry is marked missing in some rows and otherwise reads once, few, many or a size class.

clone size: NA; D gene: NA; V gene: TRBV19; J gene: TRBJ1-4; CDR3 protein: CASSRRGGEKLFF; CDR3 DNA: TGTGCCAGTAGTCGCAGGGGTGGTGAAAAACTGTTTTTT
clone size: NA; D gene: NA; V gene: TRBV6-2/TRBV6-3; J gene: TRBJ1-1; CDR3 protein: CASSPGGATEAFF; CDR3 DNA: TGTGCCAGCAGCCCTGGTGGGGCCACTGAAGCTTTCTTT
clone size: NA; D gene: NA; V gene: TRBV3-1/TRBV3-2; J gene: TRBJ1-6; CDR3 protein: CASSPPDTSLHF; CDR3 DNA: TGTGCCAGCAGCCCGCCCGACACTTCCCTCCACTTT
clone size: NA; D gene: TRBD1; V gene: TRBV6-5; J gene: TRBJ2-1; CDR3 protein: CASRDRRDNEQFF; CDR3 DNA: TGTGCCAGCAGGGACAGGAGAGACAATGAGCAGTTCTTC
clone size: NA; D gene: TRBD1; V gene: TRBV11-2; J gene: TRBJ2-5; CDR3 protein: CASSLWPGQGAGETQYF; CDR3 DNA: TGTGCCAGCAGCTTATGGCCGGGACAGGGTGCGGGGGAGACCCAGTACTTC
clone size: NA; D gene: TRBD1; V gene: TRBV20-1; J gene: TRBJ1-6; CDR3 protein: CSASKTGQGAGSPLHF; CDR3 DNA: TGCAGTGCTAGTAAGACGGGACAGGGGGCAGGATCACCCCTCCACTTT
clone size: NA; D gene: TRBD2; V gene: TRBV7-8; J gene: TRBJ2-2; CDR3 protein: CASSYSGRRGGELFF; CDR3 DNA: TGTGCCAGCAGCTACAGCGGGAGAAGAGGCGGGGAGCTGTTTTTT
clone size: NA; D gene: TRBD1; V gene: TRBV6-2/TRBV6-3; J gene: TRBJ2-2; CDR3 protein: CASSSDRVTGELFF; CDR3 DNA: TGTGCCAGCAGCTCCGACAGGGTCACCGGGGAGCTGTTTTTT
clone size: NA; D gene: NA; V gene: TRBV13; J gene: TRBJ2-7; CDR3 protein: CASSFGQNLYEQYF; CDR3 DNA: TGTGCCAGCAGCTTTGGACAGAACCTATACGAGCAGTACTTC
clone size: NA; D gene: NA; V gene: TRBV6-5; J gene: TRBJ1-6; CDR3 protein: CASRPRGGRSPLHF; CDR3 DNA: TGTGCCAGCAGGCCCCGCGGAGGACGTTCACCCCTCCACTTT
clone size: NA; D gene: NA; V gene: TRBV27; J gene: TRBJ1-5; CDR3 protein: CASSYGQQNQPQHF; CDR3 DNA: TGTGCCAGCAGTTACGGACAGCAAAATCAGCCCCAGCATTTT
clone size: NA; D gene: TRBD1; V gene: TRBV10-2; J gene: TRBJ1-1; CDR3 protein: CASNARGYTEAFF; CDR3 DNA: TGCGCCAGCAACGCCAGGGGGTACACTGAAGCTTTCTTT
clone size: NA; D gene: NA; V gene: TRBV28; J gene: TRBJ1-6; CDR3 protein: CASIRGDGSPLHF; CDR3 DNA: TGTGCCAGCATCCGAGGCGATGGTTCACCCCTCCACTTT
clone size: NA; D gene: TRBD1; V gene: TRBV4-1; J gene: TRBJ1-1; CDR3 protein: CASSQDWFRGPEGANTEAFF; CDR3 DNA: TGCGCCAGCAGCCAAGATTGGTTTCGGGGCCCCGAGGGGGCGAACACTGAAGCTTTCTTT
clone size: NA; D gene: NA; V gene: TRBV4-1; J gene: TRBJ2-7; CDR3 protein: CASSQVDLRTNEQYF; CDR3 DNA: TGCGCCAGCAGCCAAGTGGACTTGAGGACCAACGAGCAGTACTTC
clone size: NA; D gene: NA; V gene: TRBV11-2; J gene: TRBJ1-5; CDR3 protein: CASSLSGGGQPQHF; CDR3 DNA: TGTGCCAGCAGCTTAAGTGGTGGAGGTCAGCCCCAGCATTTT
clone size: NA; D gene: TRBD2; V gene: TRBV4-1; J gene: TRBJ2-1; CDR3 protein: CASSHSGTSTSNEQFF; CDR3 DNA: TGCGCCAGCAGCCACTCCGGGACTAGCACCAGCAATGAGCAGTTCTTC
clone size: few; D gene: TRBD1; V gene: TRBV28; J gene: TRBJ1-6; CDR3 protein: CATRTGWNSPLHF; CDR3 DNA: TGTGCCACCCGGACAGGGTGGAATTCACCCCTCCACTTT
clone size: NA; D gene: TRBD1; V gene: TRBV7-8; J gene: TRBJ1-2; CDR3 protein: CASSSTGGGYTF; CDR3 DNA: TGTGCCAGCAGCTCGACAGGGGGAGGCTACACCTTC
clone size: NA; D gene: TRBD2; V gene: TRBV7-7; J gene: TRBJ2-2; CDR3 protein: CASSLGGTSDNTGELFF; CDR3 DNA: TGTGCCAGCAGCTTGGGGGGGACTAGCGATAACACCGGGGAGCTGTTTTTT
clone size: NA; D gene: NA; V gene: TRBV9; J gene: TRBJ2-3; CDR3 protein: CATTGMSTDTQYF; CDR3 DNA: TGTGCCACGACGGGGATGTCCACAGATACGCAGTATTTT
clone size: NA; D gene: NA; V gene: TRBV5-1; J gene: TRBJ1-5; CDR3 protein: CASSPEGGNQPQHF; CDR3 DNA: TGCGCCAGCAGCCCTGAAGGGGGCAATCAGCCCCAGCATTTT
clone size: NA; D gene: NA; V gene: TRBV5-5; J gene: TRBJ2-5; CDR3 protein: CASSFGPGSQQETQYF; CDR3 DNA: TGTGCCAGCAGCTTCGGCCCCGGTAGCCAACAAGAGACCCAGTACTTC
clone size: NA; D gene: NA; V gene: TRBV6-5; J gene: TRBJ1-1; CDR3 protein: CAIMKQGTNTEAFF; CDR3 DNA: TGTGCCATCATGAAACAGGGAACGAACACTGAAGCTTTCTTT
clone size: NA; D gene: TRBD1; V gene: TRBV5-1; J gene: TRBJ1-1; CDR3 protein: CASSPGTGGTEAFF; CDR3 DNA: TGCGCCAGCAGCCCCGGGACAGGGGGCACTGAAGCTTTCTTT
clone size: NA; D gene: NA; V gene: TRBV7-8; J gene: TRBJ1-4; CDR3 protein: CASSSQGTTTNEKLFF; CDR3 DNA: TGTGCCAGCAGCTCCCAGGGTACTACAACTAATGAAAAACTGTTTTTT
clone size: NA; D gene: TRBD2; V gene: TRBV2; J gene: TRBJ2-3; CDR3 protein: CASSRLAGVSTDTQYF; CDR3 DNA: TGTGCCAGCAGCCGACTAGCGGGAGTTTCGACAGATACGCAGTATTTT
clone size: few; D gene: NA; V gene: TRBV28; J gene: TRBJ1-1; CDR3 protein: CASSLRVGRTEAFF; CDR3 DNA: TGTGCCAGCAGTTTAAGAGTAGGGAGAACTGAAGCTTTCTTT
clone size: NA; D gene: NA; V gene: TRBV19; J gene: TRBJ1-1; CDR3 protein: CASSMGPPGTEAFF; CDR3 DNA: TGTGCCAGTAGTATGGGGCCTCCTGGGACTGAAGCTTTCTTT
clone size: NA; D gene: TRBD1; V gene: TRBV7-9; J gene: TRBJ2-1; CDR3 protein: CASSAPGTGNNEQFF; CDR3 DNA: TGTGCCAGCAGCGCCCCCGGGACAGGGAACAATGAGCAGTTCTTC
clone size: NA; D gene: TRBD1; V gene: TRBV4-1; J gene: TRBJ1-2; CDR3 protein: CASSRKPGQGDYGYTF; CDR3 DNA: TGCGCCAGCAGCCGGAAGCCGGGACAGGGGGATTATGGCTACACCTTC
clone size: NA; D gene: TRBD1; V gene: TRBV18; J gene: TRBJ2-6; CDR3 protein: CASSHGQVPSGANVLTF; CDR3 DNA: TGTGCCAGCTCACACGGACAGGTTCCATCTGGGGCCAACGTCCTGACTTTC
clone size: NA; D gene: NA; V gene: TRBV18; J gene: TRBJ2-5; CDR3 protein: CASSPPTAQETQYF; CDR3 DNA: TGTGCCAGCTCACCACCGACAGCCCAAGAGACCCAGTACTTC
clone size: NA; D gene: NA; V gene: TRBV14; J gene: TRBJ2-7; CDR3 protein: CASSGQGYEQYF; CDR3 DNA: TGTGCCAGCAGTGGCCAGGGTTACGAGCAGTACTTC
clone size: NA; D gene: NA; V gene: TRBV30; J gene: TRBJ2-1; CDR3 protein: CAWSIPGLFPRDEQFF; CDR3 DNA: TGTGCCTGGAGTATCCCTGGACTTTTCCCGCGGGATGAGCAGTTCTTC
clone size: few; D gene: NA; V gene: TRBV7-9; J gene: TRBJ1-1; CDR3 protein: CASSLARREGTEAFF; CDR3 DNA: TGTGCCAGCAGCTTAGCGCGCAGGGAGGGCACTGAAGCTTTCTTT